The source of this T cell receptor beta chain is a study of regulatory T cells in long-lasting Graves disease. General study findings and limits: Persistent patients had more shared public clonotypes (around 2,500) than new patients (roughly 940).

This clonotype was recorded many times. What it binds is not known. The time point here: persistent/refractory GD, antithyroid drugs over 5 years with positive TRAb. Researchers made the TCR library from RNA that was extracted from PBMCs. EDTA tubes held roughly 9 milliliters of peripheral blood from each patient. CDR1 and CDR2 from the germline V gene are MNHEY and SMNVEV (reference sequence). The CDR3 totals 13 residues. The V gene lost 3 bases and the J gene lost 1 base, with 6 bases spanning the gap. TCR beta libraries were built with iRepertoire HTBI primers and Arm-PCR of CDR3 regions. How the authors handled the data: Samples collectively showed some 60 TRBV and fewer than 15 TRBJ segments. MiXCR, run by TCRdb on the multiplex PCR reads, gives a single entry per CDR3 protein. These V and J calls derive from TCRdb rather than the authors' analysis. In the table there are about 400,000 distinct CDR3 sequences, around 21% of which are singletons.

The TCR was taken from a female donor with Graves disease. The starting material was peripheral blood mononuclear cells (PBMCs), obtained when the disease was refractory, from a patient treated with antithyroid drugs. The J gene is TRBJ1-1, the V gene TRBV27; D is undetermined. The CDR3 protein is CASSFKPNTEAFF. CDR3 nucleotides: TGTGCCAGCAGTTTTAAGCCGAACACTGAAGCTTTCTTT.